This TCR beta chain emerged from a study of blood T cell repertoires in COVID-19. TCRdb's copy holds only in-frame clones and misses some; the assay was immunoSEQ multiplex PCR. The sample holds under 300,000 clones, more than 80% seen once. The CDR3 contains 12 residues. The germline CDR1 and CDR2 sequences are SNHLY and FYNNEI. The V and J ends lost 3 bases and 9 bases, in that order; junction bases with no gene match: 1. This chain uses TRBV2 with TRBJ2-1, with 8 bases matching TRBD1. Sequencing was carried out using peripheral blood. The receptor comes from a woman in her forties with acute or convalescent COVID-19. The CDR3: CASSDRGPEQFF. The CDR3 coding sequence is TGTGCCAGCAGTGACAGGGGGCCTGAGCAGTTCTTC.